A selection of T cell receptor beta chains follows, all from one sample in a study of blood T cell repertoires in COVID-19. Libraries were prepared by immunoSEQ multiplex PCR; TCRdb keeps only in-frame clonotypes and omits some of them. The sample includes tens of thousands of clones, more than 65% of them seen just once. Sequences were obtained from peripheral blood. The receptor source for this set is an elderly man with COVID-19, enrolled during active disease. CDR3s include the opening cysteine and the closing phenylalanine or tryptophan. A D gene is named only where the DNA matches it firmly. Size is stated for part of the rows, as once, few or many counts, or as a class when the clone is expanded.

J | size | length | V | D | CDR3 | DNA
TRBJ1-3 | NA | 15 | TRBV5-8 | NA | CASSLEHRAGNTIYF | TGTGCCAGCAGTCTCGAACACAGGGCCGGAAACACCATATATTTT
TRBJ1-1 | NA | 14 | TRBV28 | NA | CASREGGRNTEAFF | TGTGCCAGCAGGGAAGGGGGACGGAACACTGAAGCTTTCTTT
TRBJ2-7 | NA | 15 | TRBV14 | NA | CASSRTGTPAYEQYF | TGTGCCAGCAGTCGAACCGGGACACCCGCCTACGAGCAGTACTTC
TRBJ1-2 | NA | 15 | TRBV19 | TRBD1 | CASSIKTGPNYGYTF | TGTGCCAGTAGTATCAAGACAGGGCCGAATTATGGCTACACCTTC
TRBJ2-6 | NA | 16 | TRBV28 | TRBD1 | CASSPSDRAGANVLTF | TGTGCCAGCAGTCCCTCGGACAGGGCTGGGGCCAACGTCCTGACTTTC
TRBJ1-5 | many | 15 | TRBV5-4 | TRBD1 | CASSPGQGYNQPQHF | TGTGCCAGCAGCCCCGGACAGGGCTACAATCAGCCCCAGCATTTT
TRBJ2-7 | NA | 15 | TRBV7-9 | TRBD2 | CASSPAGASSYEQYF | TGTGCCAGCAGCCCAGCGGGGGCGAGCTCCTACGAGCAGTACTTC
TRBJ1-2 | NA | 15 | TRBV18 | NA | CASSPREVIARGYTF | TGTGCCAGCTCACCACGAGAGGTCATCGCAAGGGGCTACACCTTC
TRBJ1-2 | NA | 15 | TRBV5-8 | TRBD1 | CASSASGTGKHGYTF | TGTGCCAGCAGCGCCTCTGGGACAGGGAAGCATGGCTACACCTTC
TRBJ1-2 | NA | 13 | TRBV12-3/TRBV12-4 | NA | CASTATAFYGYTF | TGTGCCAGCACCGCCACAGCCTTCTATGGCTACACCTTC
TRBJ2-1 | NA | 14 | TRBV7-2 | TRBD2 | CASSYSGGGYEQFF | TGTGCCAGCAGCTATAGCGGGGGCGGGTATGAGCAGTTCTTC
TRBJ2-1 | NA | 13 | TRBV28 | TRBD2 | CASQAGAPGEQFF | TGTGCCAGCCAAGCGGGGGCGCCAGGGGAGCAGTTCTTC
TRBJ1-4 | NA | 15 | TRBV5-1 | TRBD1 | CASSPRQGLNEKLFF | TGCGCCAGCAGCCCGAGACAGGGCCTCAATGAAAAACTGTTTTTT
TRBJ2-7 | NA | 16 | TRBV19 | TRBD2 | CASSNPGGLFSYEQYF | TGTGCCAGTAGTAACCCGGGGGGTTTGTTCTCCTACGAGCAGTACTTC
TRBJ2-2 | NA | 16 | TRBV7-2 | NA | CASSLARGITTGELFF | TGTGCCAGCAGCCTCGCCAGGGGCATTACCACCGGGGAGCTGTTTTTT
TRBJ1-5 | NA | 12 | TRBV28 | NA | CASSLNSQPQHF | TGTGCCAGCAGTTTAAACAGTCAGCCCCAGCATTTT
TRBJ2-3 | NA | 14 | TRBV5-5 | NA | CASSLALARDTQYF | TGTGCCAGCAGCTTGGCCCTAGCGAGGGATACGCAGTATTTT
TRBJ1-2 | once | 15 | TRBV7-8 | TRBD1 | CASSRYRGHVYGYTF | TGTGCCAGCAGCAGATACAGGGGTCACGTCTATGGCTACACCTTC
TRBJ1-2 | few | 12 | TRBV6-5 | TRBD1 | CASKRTGEGYTF | TGTGCCAGCAAAAGGACAGGGGAAGGCTACACCTTC
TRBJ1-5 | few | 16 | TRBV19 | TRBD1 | CASSMEGALNNQPQHF | TGTGCCAGTAGTATGGAGGGGGCGTTGAACAATCAGCCCCAGCATTTT
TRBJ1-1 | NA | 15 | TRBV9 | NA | CASSVGGGRSTEAFF | TGTGCCAGCAGCGTAGGCGGGGGAAGGAGCACTGAAGCTTTCTTT
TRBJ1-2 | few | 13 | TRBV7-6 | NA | CASSLALAREVVF | TGTGCCAGCAGCTTGGCCTTGGCCAGGGAAGTAGTCTTC
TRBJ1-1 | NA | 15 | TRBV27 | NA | CASSSSRWSGTEAFF | TGTGCCAGCAGTTCTAGTAGGTGGAGTGGCACTGAAGCTTTCTTT
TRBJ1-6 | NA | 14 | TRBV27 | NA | CAAGEDLYNSPLHF | TGTGCCGCCGGGGAGGATCTTTATAATTCACCCCTCCACTTT
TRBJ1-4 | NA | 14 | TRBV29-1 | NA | CSARYPGEGEKLFF | TGCAGCGCCCGATACCCGGGAGAGGGGGAAAAACTGTTTTTT
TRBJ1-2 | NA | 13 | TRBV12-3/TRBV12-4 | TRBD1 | CASRVGQSYGYTF | TGTGCCAGCAGGGTGGGACAGTCCTATGGCTACACCTTC
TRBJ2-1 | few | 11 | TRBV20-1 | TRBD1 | CSAGTVREQFF | TGCAGTGCAGGGACAGTCAGGGAGCAGTTCTTC
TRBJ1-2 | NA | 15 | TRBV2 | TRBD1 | CASSEWTGGSGGYTF | TGTGCCAGCAGTGAATGGACAGGGGGGTCAGGGGGCTACACCTTC
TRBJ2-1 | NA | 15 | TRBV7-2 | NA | CASSLEASAHNEQFF | TGTGCCAGCAGCTTAGAGGCTAGCGCCCACAATGAGCAGTTCTTC
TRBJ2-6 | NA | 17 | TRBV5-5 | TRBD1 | CASSWTGGSSGANVLTF | TGTGCCAGCAGCTGGACAGGGGGATCGAGTGGGGCCAACGTCCTGACTTTC
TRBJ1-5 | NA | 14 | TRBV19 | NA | CASSMRVSNQPQHF | TGTGCCAGTAGTATGAGAGTTAGCAATCAGCCCCAGCATTTT
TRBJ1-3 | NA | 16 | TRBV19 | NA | CASSRELPYSGNTIYF | TGTGCCAGTAGTAGAGAGCTACCGTACTCTGGAAACACCATATATTTT
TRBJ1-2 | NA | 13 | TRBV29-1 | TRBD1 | CSVEGQGNYGYTF | TGCAGCGTTGAAGGACAGGGGAACTATGGCTACACCTTC
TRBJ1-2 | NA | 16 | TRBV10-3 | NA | CAISDRQEAFNYGYTF | TGTGCCATCAGTGATCGCCAGGAGGCCTTTAACTATGGCTACACCTTC
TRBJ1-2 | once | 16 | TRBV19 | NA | CASSIDLQGRNYGYTF | TGTGCCAGTAGTATAGATCTGCAGGGGCGCAACTATGGCTACACCTTC
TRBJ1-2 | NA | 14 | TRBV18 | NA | CASSVTGTGDGYTF | TGTGCCAGCTCAGTCACAGGTACAGGCGATGGCTACACCTTC
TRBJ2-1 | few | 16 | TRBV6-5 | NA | CASSYDGQSSYNEQFF | TGTGCCAGCAGTTACGACGGACAGAGCTCCTACAATGAGCAGTTCTTC
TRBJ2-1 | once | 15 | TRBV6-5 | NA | CASRPRGLSDNEQFF | TGTGCCAGCCGCCCGAGGGGACTTTCAGACAATGAGCAGTTCTTC
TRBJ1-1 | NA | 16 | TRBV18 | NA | CASSPPPGAPRTEAFF | TGTGCCAGCTCACCACCCCCAGGGGCCCCGAGGACTGAAGCTTTCTTT
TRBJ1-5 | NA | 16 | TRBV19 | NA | CASSISAGMGNQPQHF | TGTGCCAGTAGTATATCGGCAGGGATGGGCAATCAGCCCCAGCATTTT
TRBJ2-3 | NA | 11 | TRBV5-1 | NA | CASSSLDTQYF | TGCGCCAGCAGCAGCTTAGATACGCAGTATTTT
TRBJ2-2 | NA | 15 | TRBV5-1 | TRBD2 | CASSLGGSNTGELFF | TGCGCCAGCAGCTTGGGCGGGAGTAACACCGGGGAGCTGTTTTTT
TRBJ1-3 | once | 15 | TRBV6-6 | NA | CASSWGGARGNTIYF | TGTGCCAGCAGTTGGGGTGGGGCGCGAGGAAACACCATATATTTT
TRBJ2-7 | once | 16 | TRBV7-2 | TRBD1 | CASSPILGTGSYEQYF | TGTGCCAGCAGTCCTATCCTCGGGACAGGGTCCTACGAGCAGTACTTC
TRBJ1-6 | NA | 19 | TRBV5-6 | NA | CASSLGGVRAVEGNSPLHF | TGTGCCAGCAGCTTGGGTGGTGTCAGGGCGGTCGAAGGGAATTCACCCCTCCACTTT
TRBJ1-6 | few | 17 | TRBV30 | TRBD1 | CAWSTAGGGVGISPLHF | TGTGCCTGGAGTACCGCAGGGGGAGGCGTCGGAATTTCACCCCTCCACTTT
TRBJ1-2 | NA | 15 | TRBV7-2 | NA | CASSLGPRRGGGYTF | TGTGCCAGCAGCTTAGGTCCTAGACGAGGGGGAGGCTACACCTTC
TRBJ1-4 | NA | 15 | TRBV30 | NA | CAWASETTASEKLFF | TGTGCCTGGGCCTCAGAGACGACAGCCTCCGAAAAACTGTTTTTT
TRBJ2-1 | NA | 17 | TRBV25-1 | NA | CASSEWTGREARDEQFF | TGTGCCAGCAGTGAATGGACGGGAAGGGAAGCACGGGATGAGCAGTTCTTC
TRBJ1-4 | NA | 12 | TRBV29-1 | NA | CSVTSGYEKLFF | TGCAGCGTTACTTCCGGGTATGAAAAACTGTTTTTT
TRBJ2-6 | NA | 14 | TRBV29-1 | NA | CSVEVARGANVLTF | TGCAGCGTTGAGGTGGCGCGGGGGGCCAACGTCCTGACTTTC
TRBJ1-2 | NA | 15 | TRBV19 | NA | CASSSPRQVNYGYTF | TGTGCCAGTAGCAGTCCCCGGCAGGTTAACTATGGCTACACCTTC
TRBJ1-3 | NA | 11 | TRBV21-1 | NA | CASAGLHTIYF | TGTGCCAGCGCGGGATTGCACACCATATATTTT
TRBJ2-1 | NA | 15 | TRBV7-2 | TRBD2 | CASSLGVAGTEGQFF | TGTGCCAGCAGCTTAGGTGTAGCGGGGACGGAGGGGCAGTTCTTC